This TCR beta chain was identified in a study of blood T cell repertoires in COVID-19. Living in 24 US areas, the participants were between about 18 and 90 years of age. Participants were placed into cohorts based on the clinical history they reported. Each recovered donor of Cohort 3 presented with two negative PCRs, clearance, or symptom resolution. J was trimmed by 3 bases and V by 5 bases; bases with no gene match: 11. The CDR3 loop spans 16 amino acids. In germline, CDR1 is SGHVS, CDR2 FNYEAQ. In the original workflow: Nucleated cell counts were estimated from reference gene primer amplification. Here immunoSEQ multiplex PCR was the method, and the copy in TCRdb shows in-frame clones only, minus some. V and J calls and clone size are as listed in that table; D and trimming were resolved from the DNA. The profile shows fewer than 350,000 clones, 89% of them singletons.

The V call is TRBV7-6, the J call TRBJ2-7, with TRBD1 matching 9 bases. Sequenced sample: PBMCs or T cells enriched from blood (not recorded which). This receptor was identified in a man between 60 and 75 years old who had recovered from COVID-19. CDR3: CASSLRDRGIFYEQYF. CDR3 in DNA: TGTGCCAGCAGCCTGAGAGACAGGGGGATTTTCTACGAGCAGTACTTC.